The 32 T cell receptor beta chains presented below share a single source sample, sequenced in a study of technical replicates of blood from a few donors. Sequencing was performed with immunoSEQ multiplex PCR; in TCRdb, only in-frame clones are kept and a portion is missing. The table has 75,000 to 100,000 clones, around 96% seen once. The specimen sequenced was T cells isolated from PBMCs. The receptors here all came from a human donor in good health.

The chain joins TRBV6-5 to TRBJ1-2, with 9 bases aligning to TRBD1. J gave up 8 bases and V 2 bases, and 9 bases lay outside the gene matches. Per germline, CDR1 MNHEY and CDR2 SVGAGI. This CDR3 is 15 amino acids long. The CDR3 DNA reads TGTGCCAGCAGTTACGCAGGGACAGGGCTCAGGGGCTACACCTTC. This sequence encodes CASSYAGTGLRGYTF.

The chain has TRBV10-3 and TRBJ2-1; 13 bases align to TRBD2. J lost 9 bases, V lost 3 bases, and 11 bases had no gene match. The CDR3 extends over 17 amino acids. Per germline, CDR1 ENHRY and CDR2 SYGVKD. In nucleotides, the CDR3 is TGTGCCATCAGTGAAGGTCTCGGACTAGCGGGAGTCGGTGAGCAGTTCTTC. Its translation: CAISEGLGLAGVGEQFF.

This chain uses TRBV6-5 with TRBJ2-1, with D unresolved. Trimming left V 2 bases short and J 6 bases short, with 11 bases between. The germline V gene encodes CDR1 MNHEY and CDR2 SVGAGI. The CDR3 has 14 residues. The CDR3 region has the DNA TGTGCCAGCAGTTACCGGGTCCCATTCAATGAGCAGTTCTTC. Translation gives CASSYRVPFNEQFF.

The chain joins TRBV19 to TRBJ1-2; D might be TRBD1 (6 bases). Between the trimmed V and J ends, which lost 6 bases and 3 bases, there was a span of 14 bases. CDR1 is LNHDA and CDR2 is SQIVND in the germline V gene (reference sequence). The CDR3 is made up of 14 amino acids. CDR3 DNA: TGTGCCAGTAGCTCCTGGGGGCGGGACTATGGCTACACCTTC. Protein: CASSSWGRDYGYTF. Filled out from reference TRBV19 and TRBJ1-2, the complete variable domain reads DGGITQSPKYLFRKEGQNVTLSCEQNLNHDAMYWYRQDPGQGLRLIYYSQIVNDFQKGDIAEGYSVSREKKESFPLTVTSAQKNPTAFYLCASSSWGRDYGYTFGSGTRLTVV.

The genes are TRBV5-6 and TRBJ1-1, with D possibly TRBD1 on 5 matching bases. Trimming pared 1 base from V and 0 bases from J, leaving 10 bases between. The germline V gene encodes CDR1 SGHDT and CDR2 YYEEEE. The CDR3 spans 15 residues. For the CDR3, the DNA is TGTGCCAGCAGCTTGACGGACAACTTGAACACTGAAGCTTTCTTT. It yields the protein CASSLTDNLNTEAFF.

The CDR3 region is CASSLALAYEQYF. Written as DNA, the CDR3 is TGCGCCAGCAGCTTGGCCCTAGCCTACGAGCAGTACTTC. This chain uses TRBV5-1 with TRBJ2-7; D is undetermined. This CDR3 has 13 residues. Germline CDR1 reads SGHRS; CDR2 reads YFSETQ. The germline V and J ends were trimmed by 0 bases and 2 bases, with 6 bases remaining between them. Complete variable domain (other parts from reference TRBV5-1 and TRBJ2-7): KAGVTQTPRYLIKTRGQQVTLSCSPISGHRSVSWYQQTPGQGLQFLFEYFSETQRNKGNFPGRFSGRQFSNSRSEMNVSTLELGDSALYLCASSLALAYEQYFGPGTRLTVT.

The chain carries TRBV7-9 and TRBJ2-7; 8 bases align to TRBD2. Trimming took 0 bases from V and 12 from J; bases not matched to a gene: 10. Germline lookup yields CDR1 SEHNR and CDR2 FQNEAQ (reference sequence). The CDR3 runs 14 residues. This chain's CDR3 is CASSLAGGGSRGYF. In DNA, the CDR3 is TGTGCCAGCAGCTTAGCCGGGGGGGGGAGTCGTGGGTACTTC.

This chain connects TRBV30 to TRBJ2-1, with TRBD2 matching 14 bases. With V trimmed by 4 bases and J by 3 bases, 14 bases remained unmatched. The CDR3 has 19 amino acids. Looked up from germline, CDR1 is GTSNPN and CDR2 is SVGIG (reference sequence). As DNA, the CDR3 is TGTGCCTGGAACGTCCCTCGGGGACTAGCGGGGGCACACTACAATGAGCAGTTCTTC. Its translation is CAWNVPRGLAGAHYNEQFF. Together with reference TRBV30 and TRBJ2-1, the CDR3 gives the full variable domain: SQTIHQWPATLVQPVGSPLSLECTVEGTSNPNLYWYRQAAGRGLQLLFYSVGIGQISSEVPQNLSASRPQDRQFILSSKKLLLSDSGFYLCAWNVPRGLAGAHYNEQFFGPGTRLTVL.

The chain combines TRBV4-2 with TRBJ2-1; unclear D gene. Germline-derived CDR1 and CDR2 are LGHNA and YNFKEQ. The V end was cut by 0 bases, the J end by 1 base, with 7 bases between. The CDR3 runs to 15 residues. In DNA, the CDR3 is TGTGCCAGCAGCCAAGACCCCTATTCCTACAATGAGCAGTTCTTC. Protein sequence: CASSQDPYSYNEQFF.

V and J are TRBV4-2 and TRBJ2-1; the D gene is possibly TRBD1 (6 bases). The V and J ends lost 0 bases and 6 bases respectively, with 15 bases between them. The CDR3 contains 16 residues. Germline V gene lookup returns CDR1 LGHNA and CDR2 YNFKEQ. CDR3 region: CASSQDGQGSANEQFF. The CDR3 coding sequence is TGTGCCAGCAGCCAAGATGGTCAGGGGAGTGCCAATGAGCAGTTCTTC.

This sequence joins TRBV5-1 and TRBJ1-2, with 8 positions matching TRBD1. V lost 2 bases to trimming and J lost 0 bases; unmatched junction nucleotides: 3. The V gene's germline CDR1 is SGHRS and CDR2 YFSETQ. CDR3 length: 15 residues. CDR3 nucleotides: TGCGCCAGCAGCTTACGACAGGGGACTAACTATGGCTACACCTTC. It specifies CASSLRQGTNYGYTF.

The gene calls are TRBV28 and TRBJ2-6, with a weak D call TRBD1 (5 bases). The CDR3 runs 16 residues. The V and J ends lost 2 bases and 4 bases respectively, with 12 bases between them. The germline V gene encodes CDR1 MDHEN and CDR2 SYDVKM. The CDR3 loop reads CASSLPTASGANVLTF. The CDR3 bases are TGTGCCAGCAGTTTACCGACAGCGTCCGGGGCCAACGTCCTGACTTTC.

The chain employs TRBV18 and TRBJ2-5; D is unclear. CDR1 is KGHSH, CDR2 LQKENI, per germline. The CDR3 covers 14 residues. The V end lost 0 bases, the J end lost 4 bases, and 9 bases lay between the germline ends. The CDR3 loop reads CASSPPGTSETQYF. CDR3 nucleotide sequence: TGTGCCAGCTCACCACCTGGCACGTCAGAGACCCAGTACTTC.

The CDR3 DNA reads TGCAGCGGCGGGACAGGGGAATATTCTAGCACAGATACGCAGTATTTT. Amino acid sequence: CSGGTGEYSSTDTQYF. V and J are TRBV29-1 and TRBJ2-3; 10 nucleotides match TRBD1. Per the germline V gene, CDR1 is SQVTM and CDR2 is ANQGSEA. V was pared by 7 bases and J by 0 bases, with 10 bases of the junction left unmatched. The CDR3 consists of 16 residues.

This clone was counted only a few times. The rearrangement joins TRBV2 to TRBJ1-5; weak D call: TRBD1 (6 bases). The CDR3 length is 15 residues. Trimming pared 1 base from V and 3 bases from J, leaving 10 bases between. Per germline, CDR1 SNHLY and CDR2 FYNNEI. The DNA of the CDR3 is TGTGCCAGCAGTGAAGGGGGGCGCATCAATCAGCCCCAGCATTTT. Translated: CASSEGGRINQPQHF.

The gene calls are TRBV2 and TRBJ2-2, with D uncertain. The CDR3 loop spans 11 amino acids. The V gene lost 2 bases and the J gene lost 13 bases, with 8 bases spanning the gap. CDR1 is SNHLY and CDR2 is FYNNEI in the germline V gene. For the CDR3, the DNA is TGTGCCAGCAGTGAATTAAACTGGCTGTTTTTT. The encoded protein is CASSELNWLFF. Complete variable domain (other parts from reference TRBV2 and TRBJ2-2): EPEVTQTPSHQVTQMGQEVILRCVPISNHLYFYWYRQILGQKVEFLVSFYNNEISEKSEIFDDQFSVERPDGSNFTLKIRSTKLEDSAMYFCASSELNWLFFGEGSRLTVL.

This clone occurred a few times. The chain recombines TRBV5-1 with TRBJ1-4, with D tentatively TRBD1 (6 bases). Trimming stripped 5 bases from V and 3 bases from J, with 8 bases between. The CDR3 contains 13 residues. Germline assignment: CDR1 SGHRS and CDR2 YFSETQ. CDR3 sequence (DNA): TGCGCCAGCAGTCCAGGGGCTAATGAAAAACTGTTTTTT. Translated: CASSPGANEKLFF.

The V call is TRBV12-2, the J call TRBJ1-6; the listed D gene, TRBD1, was not tested against the DNA. TRBV12-2 corresponds to a pseudogene. The CDR3 extends over 15 amino acids. CDR3 DNA sequence: TGTGCAAGTCGCCCGGGGGCAGGGGGTCCGTCACCCCTCCACTTT. It specifies CASRPGAGGPSPLHF.

The V and J genes are TRBV21-1 and TRBJ2-7; the D segment call TRBD1 is taken from the table without a DNA check. TRBV21-1 is assigned pseudogene status. This CDR3 region has 14 residues. The CDR3 DNA reads TGTGCCAGCAGCCCAGGGACAGGGGAAGACGAGCAGTACTTC. Its protein product is CASSPGTGEDEQYF.

The chain links TRBV13 to TRBJ2-7; D is possibly TRBD2 (5 bases). The CDR3 is made up of 13 amino acids. CDR1 PRHDT and CDR2 FYEKMQ come from the germline V gene (reference sequence). Trimming pared 5 bases from V and 3 bases from J, leaving 11 bases between. The CDR3 sequence: CASSLRRGYEQYF. The CDR3, as DNA: TGTGCCAGCAGCCTAAGACGGGGCTACGAGCAGTACTTC.

CDR3 protein: CASSHTDRGPGNTIYF. The CDR3 DNA reads as TGCGCCAGCAGCCACACGGACAGGGGGCCTGGAAACACCATATATTTT. V gene TRBV4-1 combines with J gene TRBJ1-3, with 11 nucleotides matching TRBD1. Trimming cost V 3 bases and J 2 bases; bases outside gene matches: 3. The CDR3 consists of 16 residues. Germline CDR1 is MGHRA and CDR2 is YSYEKL.

This clone was detected a few times. The gene calls are TRBV5-1 and TRBJ1-1; 10 nucleotides match TRBD1. This CDR3 region has 16 residues. The V and J ends lost 4 bases and 5 bases, in that order; junction bases with no gene match: 11. CDR1 and CDR2 (germline): SGHRS, YFSETQ. The CDR3 sequence: CASSQGQGGLATEAFF. For the CDR3, the DNA is TGCGCCAGCAGCCAAGGACAGGGGGGTTTGGCAACTGAAGCTTTCTTT.

The chain couples TRBV30 to TRBJ2-3; D possibly corresponds to TRBD1 (5 bases). The CDR3 has 12 residues. V was trimmed by 1 base and J by 4 bases, leaving 6 bases between them. Germline-derived CDR1 and CDR2 are GTSNPN and SVGIG (reference sequence). The CDR3 loop is CAWSAGPDTQYF. The CDR3 DNA follows: TGTGCCTGGAGTGCAGGGCCAGATACGCAGTATTTT.

The rearrangement uses TRBV4-1 and TRBJ1-3; D might be TRBD1 (6 bases). Germline-derived CDR1 and CDR2 are MGHRA and YSYEKL. The CDR3 runs to 17 residues. The V and J ends lost 1 base and 0 bases respectively, with 13 bases between them. CDR3 region: CASSQGTAGFSGNTIYF. CDR3 sequence (DNA): TGCGCCAGCAGCCAAGGGACAGCCGGTTTCTCTGGAAACACCATATATTTT.

The gene calls are TRBV29-1 and TRBJ2-1; D gene uncertain. Germline CDR1 is SQVTM and CDR2 is ANQGSEA. The V and J ends lost 2 bases and 2 bases respectively, with 10 bases between them. This CDR3 comprises 14 residues. The CDR3: CSVESPVPYNEQFF. In nucleotides, the CDR3 is TGCAGCGTTGAATCCCCGGTTCCCTACAATGAGCAGTTCTTC.

V gene TRBV11-3 combines with J gene TRBJ2-3, with 16 bases fitting TRBD2. Germline trimming cut 5 bases from V and 2 bases from J; bases unmatched to any gene: 7. This CDR3 contains 18 residues. Germline-derived CDR1 and CDR2 are SGHNT and YENEEA. DNA for the CDR3: TGTGCCAGCAGCCTGGGACTAGCGGGGGGGCCTTTCACAGATACGCAGTATTTT. As protein: CASSLGLAGGPFTDTQYF.

This rearrangement joins TRBV18 to TRBJ2-7; D may be TRBD1 (6 bases). From germline, CDR1 is KGHSH and CDR2 LQKENI. Trimming pared 1 base from V and 4 bases from J, leaving 20 bases between. This CDR3 comprises 17 residues. CDR3 sequence (DNA): TGTGCCAGCTCACCACGCCTACAGGGACGAGAGACTTACGAGCAGTACTTC. Its translation: CASSPRLQGRETYEQYF. Based on the CDR3 plus reference TRBV18 and TRBJ2-7, the full variable domain is NAGVMQNPRHLVRRRGQEARLRCSPMKGHSHVYWYRQLPEEGLKFMVYLQKENIIDESGMPKERFSAEFPKEGPSILRIQQVVRGDSAAYFCASSPRLQGRETYEQYFGPGTRLTVT.

The chain carries TRBV2 and TRBJ2-1; D gene unclear. V was clipped by 2 bases and J by 4 bases, with 12 bases between them. The CDR3 is made up of 15 amino acids. Looked up from germline, CDR1 is SNHLY and CDR2 is FYNNEI. The CDR3 loop reads CASSEYGVEYNEQFF. CDR3 coding DNA: TGTGCCAGCAGTGAATACGGAGTAGAGTACAATGAGCAGTTCTTC.

This clone was recorded only once. The CDR3 nucleotides read TGTGCCAGCAGTGATGGGGCTAGTAGTCCCGATGAGCAGTTCTTC. It is translated as CASSDGASSPDEQFF. J is TRBJ2-1 and V is TRBV6-4, with a tentative D call TRBD1 (5 bases). This CDR3 has 15 amino acids. Germline CDR1 and CDR2: MRHNA and SNTAGT. V gave up 3 bases and J gave up 8 bases, with 17 bases separating them.

This clone showed up just once. The CDR3 sequence: CASSQARLAGGPRAYNEQFF. CDR3 nucleotides: TGCGCCAGCAGCCAGGCGCGGCTAGCGGGAGGTCCCCGCGCTTACAATGAGCAGTTCTTC. The chain is built from TRBV4-1 and TRBJ2-1; 11 bases fit TRBD2. J lost 4 bases, V lost 3 bases, and 17 bases had no gene match. The CDR3 totals 20 residues. The germline V gene has CDR1 MGHRA and CDR2 YSYEKL.

This rearrangement joins TRBV7-2 to TRBJ2-5; maybe TRBD1 (6 bases). The CDR3 totals 15 residues. The germline gives CDR1 SGHTA, CDR2 FQGNSA. V was cut by 1 base and J by 0 bases, with 9 bases left in between. The DNA for the CDR3 is TGTGCCAGCAGCTTAGTGGGGACAAACCAAGAGACCCAGTACTTC. It translates to CASSLVGTNQETQYF.

This chain joins TRBV28 and TRBJ2-7; possibly TRBD2 for D (6 bases). The CDR3 has 13 residues. The germline V and J ends were trimmed by 7 bases and 2 bases, with 12 bases remaining between them. Germline V lookup: CDR1 MDHEN, CDR2 SYDVKM. The CDR3 sequence: CASNPGETYEQYF. In nucleotides, the CDR3 is TGTGCCAGCAACCCGGGAGAAACCTACGAGCAGTACTTC.